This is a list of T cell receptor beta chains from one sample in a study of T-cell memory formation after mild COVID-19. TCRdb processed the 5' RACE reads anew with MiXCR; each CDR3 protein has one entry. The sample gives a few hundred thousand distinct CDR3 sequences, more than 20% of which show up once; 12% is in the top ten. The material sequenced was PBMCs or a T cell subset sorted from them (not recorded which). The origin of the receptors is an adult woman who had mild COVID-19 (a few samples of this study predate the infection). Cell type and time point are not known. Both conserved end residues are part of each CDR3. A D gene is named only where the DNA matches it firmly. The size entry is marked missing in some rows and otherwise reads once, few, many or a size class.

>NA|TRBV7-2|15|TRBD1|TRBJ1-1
CASSPGAGQGSLAFF
TGTGCCAGCAGCCCGGGGGCGGGACAGGGGAGCTTAGCTTTCTTT
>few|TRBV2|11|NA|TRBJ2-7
CASSFDARKYF
TGTGCCAGCAGTTTTGACGCGAGAAAGTACTTC
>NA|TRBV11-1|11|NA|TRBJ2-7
CASSYRAEQYF
TGTGCCAGCAGCTACCGGGCCGAGCAGTACTTC
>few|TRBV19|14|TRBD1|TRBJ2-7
CASSISGQGDEQYF
TGTGCCAGTAGTATATCGGGACAGGGAGACGAGCAGTACTTC
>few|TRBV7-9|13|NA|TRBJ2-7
CASTFTGSYEQYF
TGTGCCAGCACCTTTACCGGGAGCTACGAGCAGTACTTC
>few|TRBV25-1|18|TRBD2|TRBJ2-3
CASSEWSGRAAHTDTQYF
TGTGCCAGCAGTGAATGGAGCGGGAGGGCTGCACACACAGATACGCAGTATTTT
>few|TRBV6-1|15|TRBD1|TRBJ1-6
CASSEAQGGGSPLHF
TGTGCCAGCAGTGAAGCGCAGGGGGGAGGATCACCCCTCCACTTT
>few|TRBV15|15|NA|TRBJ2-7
CATSSPRTGSYEQYF
TGTGCCACCAGCAGCCCTCGGACGGGTTCCTACGAGCAGTACTTC
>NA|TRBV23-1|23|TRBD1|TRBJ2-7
CASSLENRTVFYTDRFLSYEQYF
TGCGCCAGCAGTCTCGAAAATCGGACTGTTTTTTACACGGACAGGTTTTTATCCTACGAGCAGTACTTC
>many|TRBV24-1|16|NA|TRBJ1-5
CATSFGGLNSNQPQHF
TGTGCCACCAGTTTCGGGGGATTGAATAGCAATCAGCCCCAGCATTTT
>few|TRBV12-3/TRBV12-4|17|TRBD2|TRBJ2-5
CASSPLGLAGVGETQYF
TGTGCCAGCAGTCCCCTCGGATTAGCGGGAGTAGGAGAGACCCAGTACTTC
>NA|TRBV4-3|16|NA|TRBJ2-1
CASSQPSLGAYNEQFF
TGCGCCAGCAGCCAACCCTCTCTGGGCGCCTACAATGAGCAGTTCTTC
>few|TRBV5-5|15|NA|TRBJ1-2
CASSFAWGQGSGYTF
TGTGCCAGCAGCTTCGCTTGGGGCCAGGGCTCTGGCTACACCTTC
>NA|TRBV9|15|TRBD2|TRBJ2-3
CASSVSGGNTDTQYF
TGTGCCAGCAGCGTAAGCGGGGGAAATACAGATACGCAGTATTTT
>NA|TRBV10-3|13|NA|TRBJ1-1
CAISESGSREAFF
TGTGCCATCAGTGAGTCAGGAAGCAGGGAGGCTTTCTTT
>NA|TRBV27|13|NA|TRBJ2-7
CASSWDIGHEQYF
TGTGCCAGCAGTTGGGACATCGGCCACGAGCAGTACTTC
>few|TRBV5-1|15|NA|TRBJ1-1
CASSWNSGSNTEAFF
TGCGCCAGCAGCTGGAATTCGGGTTCGAACACTGAAGCTTTCTTT